The next 27 T cell receptor beta chains were all read from a single sample in a study of blood T cell repertoires in COVID-19. The assay was immunoSEQ multiplex PCR, and TCRdb's table has in-frame clones only and misses some. This sample has approximately 330,000 clones, with around 90% found just once. Input material: peripheral blood. The receptors stem from a man aged 25-45 years with COVID-19, enrolled during active disease.

There are a few counts of this clone. The chain uses TRBV7-2 and TRBJ2-1, with D possibly matching TRBD1 (6 bases). This CDR3 has 13 amino acids. V was clipped by 5 bases and J by 6 bases, with 11 bases between them. Germline V gene lookup returns CDR1 SGHTA and CDR2 FQGNSA. This CDR3 is CASSLQGGNEQFF. The CDR3 DNA sequence: TGTGCCAGCAGCCTACAGGGTGGCAATGAGCAGTTCTTC.

The J gene is TRBJ2-1, the V gene TRBV11-3, with 9 positions matching TRBD1. The V segment lost 2 bases and the J segment 6 bases; nucleotides outside the gene matches: 2. The CDR3 totals 14 residues. Germline loops: CDR1 SGHNT, CDR2 YENEEA. The CDR3 loop is CASSLMTGGNEQFF. The CDR3 region has the DNA TGTGCCAGCAGCTTAATGACAGGGGGCAATGAGCAGTTCTTC.

The rearrangement uses TRBV24-1 and TRBJ1-1, with TRBD1 matching over 9 bases. The V gene end was trimmed by 8 bases and the J gene end by 4 bases; junction bases not matched to a gene: 19. The CDR3 sequence is 18 residues long. Germline lookup yields CDR1 KGHDR and CDR2 SFDVKD. CDR3 loop: CATMGSLGQGNGSTEAFF. CDR3 coding DNA: TGTGCCACCATGGGAAGTTTGGGACAGGGAAACGGAAGCACTGAAGCTTTCTTT.

The chain employs TRBV27 and TRBJ2-3; D unclear. Germline values: CDR1 MNHEY, CDR2 SMNVEV (reference sequence). CDR3 length equals 13 residues. Trimming took 3 bases from V and 2 from J, leaving 6 bases between them. CDR3: CASSFELTDTQYF. For the CDR3, the DNA is TGTGCCAGCAGTTTTGAACTCACAGATACGCAGTATTTT.

The V call is TRBV28, the J call TRBJ2-5, with 7 bases that match TRBD2. Trimming at V came to 4 bases and at J to 5 bases, leaving 7 bases not matched to a gene. This CDR3 is 14 amino acids long. Germline CDR1 MDHEN, CDR2 SYDVKM. The CDR3 bases are TGTGCCAGCAGTTCTACTAGCGACGGGGAGACCCAGTACTTC. This gives the protein CASSSTSDGETQYF.

As to this clone: Here the CDR3 omits its conserved ending phenylalanine or tryptophan, so a read error is the likely source. No DNA is shown, since the ends of the CDR3 on it are uncertain; the CDR3 is the one TCRdb lists. This rearrangement joins TRBV12-2 to TRBJ2-3; TRBD2, the D gene given by the table, was not confirmed from the DNA. TRBV12-2 is a recognized pseudogene. The CDR3 sequence runs 14 residues, both termini included. CDR3 residues: CASRPPFRYLHPGG.

The V gene is TRBV2, the J gene TRBJ2-2; 9 bases agree with TRBD1. This CDR3 has 16 amino acids. The germline gives CDR1 SNHLY, CDR2 FYNNEI. The J segment lost 8 bases and the V segment lost 0 bases, leaving 7 bases of the junction unmatched. The CDR3: CASSEALGQGGGELFF. The CDR3 coding sequence is TGTGCCAGCAGTGAAGCGCTGGGACAGGGTGGGGGGGAGCTGTTTTTT. The entire variable domain, with the rest obtained from reference TRBV2 and TRBJ2-2, is as follows: EPEVTQTPSHQVTQMGQEVILRCVPISNHLYFYWYRQILGQKVEFLVSFYNNEISEKSEIFDDQFSVERPDGSNFTLKIRSTKLEDSAMYFCASSEALGQGGGELFFGEGSRLTVL.

The chain uses TRBV29-1 and TRBJ2-7; 7 bases are shared with TRBD1. The CDR3 is 15 residues long. In germline, CDR1 is SQVTM, CDR2 ANQGSEA. J lost 0 bases, V lost 2 bases, and 7 bases had no gene match. CDR3 in amino acids: CSVEYGTESSYEQYF. CDR3 nucleotides: TGCAGCGTTGAATATGGGACAGAGAGCTCCTACGAGCAGTACTTC.

The chain joins TRBV6-5 to TRBJ2-7, with D perhaps matching TRBD1 (5 bases). The CDR3 is 16 amino acids. V lost 0 bases and J 3 bases, leaving 15 bases between the germline ends. Germline assignment: CDR1 MNHEY and CDR2 SVGAGI. DNA of the CDR3: TGTGCCAGCAGTTACTCCTATTCGCAGGGTAGCTACGAGCAGTACTTC. Translation gives CASSYSYSQGSYEQYF.

The chain is built from TRBV5-6 and TRBJ2-5; maybe TRBD1 (5 bases). In germline, CDR1 is SGHDT, CDR2 YYEEEE. V lost 0 bases, J lost 3 bases, and 9 bases lay in between. The CDR3 has 14 residues. CDR3 DNA: TGTGCCAGCAGCTTGGTTTCCAGGGAAGAGACCCAGTACTTC. Translation gives CASSLVSREETQYF.

CDR3 in amino acids: CASSFGGSSYEQYF. In DNA form, the CDR3 reads TGTGCCAGCAGCTTCGGAGGGAGCTCCTACGAGCAGTACTTC. This chain links TRBV7-2 with TRBJ2-7; the D gene is possibly TRBD2 (6 bases). With 3 bases removed from V and 0 bases from J, the gap between germline ends came to 9 bases. The CDR3 extends over 14 amino acids. CDR1 is SGHTA and CDR2 is FQGNSA in the germline V gene.

The chain combines TRBV5-1 with TRBJ2-1, with TRBD2 matching 7 bases. The V gene end was trimmed by 0 bases and the J gene end by 1 base; junction bases not matched to a gene: 13. This CDR3 contains 19 residues. Germline V gives CDR1 SGHRS, CDR2 YFSETQ. The CDR3 coding sequence is TGCGCCAGCAGCTTGGTTGCGGGGGTCCTCCCTCGTTCCTACAATGAGCAGTTCTTC. It is translated as CASSLVAGVLPRSYNEQFF. Together with reference TRBV5-1 and TRBJ2-1, the CDR3 gives the full variable domain: KAGVTQTPRYLIKTRGQQVTLSCSPISGHRSVSWYQQTPGQGLQFLFEYFSETQRNKGNFPGRFSGRQFSNSRSEMNVSTLELGDSALYLCASSLVAGVLPRSYNEQFFGPGTRLTVL.

The chain couples TRBV6-5 to TRBJ2-7, with 10 bases matching TRBD1. J gave up 4 bases and V 2 bases, and 5 bases lay outside the gene matches. Germline V gene sequence: CDR1 MNHEY, CDR2 SVGAGI. The CDR3 is 15 residues long. In nucleotides, the CDR3 is TGTGCCAGCAGTTACGCCGGGACAGGGGCTTACGAGCAGTACTTC. This sequence encodes CASSYAGTGAYEQYF.

This rearrangement joins TRBV4-3 to TRBJ2-5; tentative D call: TRBD2 (6 bases). The CDR3 has 15 residues. Germline assignment: CDR1 LGHNA and CDR2 YSLEER. Trimming shortened V by 1 base and J by 7 bases, and 16 bases separated the two germline ends. This chain's CDR3 is CASSQVPFPAGTQYF. For the CDR3, the DNA is TGCGCCAGCAGCCAAGTTCCCTTCCCAGCGGGGACCCAGTACTTC.

In nucleotides, the CDR3 is TGTGCCAGCAGCTCTCGAGGAGCGGGAGGGGCCTCCTACAATGAGCAGTTCTTC. It codes for CASSSRGAGGASYNEQFF. The chain combines TRBV7-2 with TRBJ2-1; TRBD2 aligns across 10 bases. Germline CDR1 SGHTA, CDR2 FQGNSA. V lost 4 bases, J lost 0 bases, and 9 bases stayed unmatched. This CDR3 contains 18 residues. Full variable domain (outside the CDR3, taken from reference TRBV7-2 and TRBJ2-1): GAGVSQSPSNKVTEKGKDVELRCDPISGHTALYWYRQSLGQGLEFLIYFQGNSAPDKSGLPSDRFSAERTGGSVSTLTIQRTQQEDSAVYLCASSSRGAGGASYNEQFFGPGTRLTVL.

This clone was found once. This sequence joins TRBV7-2 and TRBJ1-5; perhaps TRBD1 as D (5 bases). The CDR3 totals 13 residues. The V end lost 7 bases, the J end lost 3 bases, and 10 bases lay between the germline ends. Germline-derived CDR1 and CDR2 are SGHTA and FQGNSA. CDR3 coding DNA: TGTGCCAGCACCCAGGACACCAATCAGCCCCAGCATTTT. Translated, it gives CASTQDTNQPQHF. Full variable domain (missing parts from reference TRBV7-2 and TRBJ1-5): GAGVSQSPSNKVTEKGKDVELRCDPISGHTALYWYRQSLGQGLEFLIYFQGNSAPDKSGLPSDRFSAERTGGSVSTLTIQRTQQEDSAVYLCASTQDTNQPQHFGDGTRLSIL.

This sequence joins TRBV6-2 or TRBV6-3 and TRBJ2-7; TRBD1 matches at 10 bases. Germline assignment: CDR1 MNHEY and CDR2 SVGEGT. V trimming: 0 bases; J trimming: 6 bases; junction bases outside the gene matches: 5. This CDR3 contains 15 residues. The CDR3 here is CASSYSGTGVGEQYF. The CDR3 DNA reads TGTGCCAGCAGTTACTCCGGGACAGGGGTCGGCGAGCAGTACTTC.

This clone was detected once. The gene calls are TRBV25-1 and TRBJ2-3; D unresolved. Between the trimmed V and J ends, which lost 1 base and 4 bases, there was a span of 9 bases. CDR3 length equals 14 residues. Germline lookup yields CDR1 MGHDK and CDR2 SYGVNS. This CDR3 is CASSELKESDTQYF. In nucleotides, the CDR3 is TGTGCCAGCAGTGAATTGAAGGAGTCAGATACGCAGTATTTT.

V gene TRBV5-8 combines with J gene TRBJ1-1; perhaps TRBD1 as D (5 bases). CDR1 is SGHTS and CDR2 is YDEGEE in the germline V gene. V lost 0 bases to trimming and J lost 7 bases, with 7 bases between them. The CDR3 is made up of 12 amino acids. The CDR3, as DNA: TGTGCCAGCAGCTTGGCGGGGGGTGAAGCTTTCTTT. Translated: CASSLAGGEAFF.

The chain employs TRBV28 and TRBJ2-6; 7 bases map to TRBD1. CDR1 and CDR2 from the germline V gene are MDHEN and SYDVKM. The J segment lost 0 bases and the V segment lost 2 bases, leaving 10 bases of the junction unmatched. There are 19 residues in the CDR3. This CDR3 is CASSLGLRQGSSGANVLTF. In DNA form, the CDR3 reads TGTGCCAGCAGTTTAGGTCTACGACAGGGATCCTCTGGGGCCAACGTCCTGACTTTC.

The V gene is TRBV4-3, the J gene TRBJ2-2, with D possibly TRBD1 on 5 matching bases. Per the germline V gene, CDR1 is LGHNA and CDR2 is YSLEER. V lost 1 base and J lost 0, with 15 bases in between. CDR3 size: 18 residues. The CDR3 spells CASSQVITGSANTGELFF. CDR3 nucleotide sequence: TGCGCCAGCAGCCAAGTGATAACAGGTTCCGCGAACACCGGGGAGCTGTTTTTT.

J is TRBJ2-4 and V is TRBV5-6, with 7 bases identical to TRBD2. The CDR3 consists of 16 residues. The V gene end was trimmed by 4 bases and the J gene end by 0 bases; junction bases not matched to a gene: 7. The germline V gene has CDR1 SGHDT and CDR2 YYEEEE. The CDR3 sequence: CASSPGGPLAKNIQYF. For the CDR3, the DNA is TGTGCCAGCAGCCCGGGGGGACCCTTAGCCAAAAACATTCAGTACTTC. Full variable domain (outside the CDR3, taken from reference TRBV5-6 and TRBJ2-4): DAGVTQSPTHLIKTRGQQVTLRCSPKSGHDTVSWYQQALGQGPQFIFQYYEEEERQRGNFPDRFSGHQFPNYSSELNVNALLLGDSALYLCASSPGGPLAKNIQYFGAGTRLSVL.

This clone was observed a single time. The chain joins TRBV7-3 to TRBJ1-3, with TRBD1 matching over 9 bases. Trimming removed 2 bases from V and 0 bases from J; junction bases left unmatched: 5. Per germline, CDR1 SGHTA and CDR2 FQGTGA. The CDR3 runs 17 residues. CDR3 DNA sequence: TGTGCCAGCAGCTTATTAGGACAGGGGAGCTCTGGAAACACCATATATTTT. Protein: CASSLLGQGSSGNTIYF.

V usage is TRBV11-3 and J usage is TRBJ2-1; 10 positions match TRBD2. Per germline, CDR1 SGHNT and CDR2 YENEEA. The CDR3 sequence is 17 residues long. V was clipped by 0 bases and J by 7 bases; unmatched bases: 9. The CDR3 sequence is CASSLDLPSGGSNEQFF. The CDR3 DNA follows: TGTGCCAGCAGCTTAGATCTCCCTAGCGGGGGTAGTAATGAGCAGTTCTTC.

This chain joins TRBV28 and TRBJ1-5, with 10 bases that match TRBD1. The CDR3 sequence is 16 residues long. Unmatched junction bases numbered 8, after V lost 3 bases and J lost 6 bases. Germline CDR1 and CDR2: MDHEN and SYDVKM. CDR3 coding DNA: TGTGCCAGCAGTTTCCTCGACAGGGGGCAGAGTCAGCCCCAGCATTTT. Protein product: CASSFLDRGQSQPQHF.

The rearrangement links TRBV18 to TRBJ1-6, with a tentative D call TRBD1 (5 bases). The ends were cut back, 3 bases at V and 0 bases at J, with 15 bases in the middle. The CDR3 totals 18 residues. From germline, CDR1 is KGHSH and CDR2 LQKENI. CDR3 in DNA: TGTGCCAGCTCACCGGGGTGGGGCAGGAGCTCCTATAATTCACCCCTCCACTTT. It encodes CASSPGWGRSSYNSPLHF.

The chain combines TRBV5-6 with TRBJ2-1, with D possibly matching TRBD1 (6 bases). Germline loops: CDR1 SGHDT, CDR2 YYEEEE. The CDR3 extends over 15 amino acids. V shed 0 bases and J shed 4 bases, with 11 bases lying between them. The CDR3 loop is CASSLEQGAYNEQFF. DNA for the CDR3: TGTGCCAGCAGCTTGGAACAGGGAGCTTACAATGAGCAGTTCTTC.